This TCR beta chain originates from a study of shared clonotypes between healthy human individuals (dated by TCRdb to between 2020 and 2021). In terms of the full investigation: The cohort included three men and a couple of women between 18 and 49 years of age. Between about 0.8 and 9 billion PBMCs per donor were obtained by leukapheresis. To increase sequencing depth and limit assay-specific biases, different laboratories used diverse techniques to prepare libraries and sequence TCR repertoires. For each donor, CD4 naive and CD4 memory were each run on three plates, CD8 naive on two plates, and CD8 memory on one plate. To estimate repertoire size and how much clonotypes are shared between individuals, the study performed deep sequencing of blood TCR repertoires from five healthy adults.

Using the deep immunoSEQ assay, TCR CDR3 regions were amplified from genomic DNA by multiplex PCR. Genomic DNA extracted from each cell subset was distributed evenly over all wells of several immunoSEQ 96-well plates, and each plate served as one replicate. Each replicate PCR for sorted subsets received approximately 200 ng genomic DNA, equal to roughly 33,000 T cell genomes. Purified libraries were quantified with a Qubit 3.0 fluorometer, sized on a Bioanalyzer 2100, and re-quantified with the KAPA Library Quantification kit. Every immunoSEQ 96-well plate was sequenced on a dedicated single-read 150-cycle Illumina NextSeq 550 flow cell. Processing in the source paper ran as follows. Because the immunoSEQ output held only junctional sequences and lacked quality scores, the filtering could not match the filtering applied to full-length reads. Sequences were annotated with PyIR, a Python wrapper for IgBLAST v1.9, and V/J genes and CDR3 were assigned using IMGT germline references. Any read was removed if the V/J assignment was weak (E-value above 1e-6), the CDR3 was missing, or the read contained stop codons, out-of-frame junctions, or ambiguous translated residues. V3J clonotypes were defined as sequences sharing the same inferred V gene, J gene, and CDR3 amino acid sequence. To compute the percentage overlap between repertoires, the number of shared unique clonotypes was divided by the size of the smaller repertoire. Repertoire richness was assessed with RTK rarefaction, the Chao1 estimator, and Recon v2.1 estimates of unobserved clonotypes. Generation probabilities for all TCRbeta clonotypes obtained by the gDNA method from a handful of donors were computed using OLGA. TCRdb carries this immuneACCESS record with in-frame sequences only. Its versions omit some clonotypes, under half of them owing to an unresolved V gene in the studies checked, with the rest unexplained. V and J calls and clone size are given by that table; D and trimming were obtained from the DNA. For this sample there are approximately 2,300,000 clones; around 93% appear just once. The ten largest clones represent approximately 0.41% of the sample.

CDR1 and CDR2 are drawn from the germline V gene (reference sequence): SGHAT, FQDESV. After removal of 3 bases from V and 7 bases from J, the junction retains 4 bases not matched to a gene. Spanning cysteine to phenylalanine, the CDR3 consists of 14 amino acids. The read is trimmed to its CDR3 DNA, 42 bases read in frame from base 1. The donors were healthy, HIV-negative adults who had no recently reported acute infections or vaccinations. All donors were Caucasian adults living in Nashville, Tennessee, USA. CD4+ T cells were enriched by magnetic negative selection; naive cells were then positively selected on CD45RA, and the negative fraction formed the memory subset. Blood was obtained by leukapheresis, after which PBMCs were separated by Ficoll-Histopaque density gradient centrifugation and cryopreserved in liquid nitrogen vapor phase. Analytical flow cytometry was used to check the purity and quantity of every magnetically sorted T cell population. Genomic DNA was isolated from each sorted fraction and quantified by UV absorbance on a Nanodrop 2000c.

In the case of this clone: What antigen it recognizes has not been identified. The sample holds no much larger clone one base away, and base qualities are not on file.

Study-wide findings and limitations: Compared with non-shared clonotypes, clonotypes shared by all four sorted-subset donors had higher generation probabilities. Rarefaction of sorted-subset datasets indicated incomplete sequencing despite the large sequencing depth. Sampling was restricted to blood, and TCR repertoires in tissues likely differ from the TCR repertoires found in blood. Pairwise subsampling indicated that sequencing depth was expected to affect the degree of clonotype sharing among donors. When several donors were compared, the shared fraction of clonotypes was around 5% for naive CD4, around 3.5% for naive CD8, about 2.5% for memory CD4, and 0.35% to 0.5% for memory CD8. Naive subsets generally had larger estimated clonotype richness than memory subsets did. The small number of donors limited the genetic and exposure-history diversity represented.

The specimen was naive CD4+ T cells from PBMCs. The meaning of the sample's cell subset or site label: CD45RA+ positively selected. The sequence came from a young man in good health. Some clones in this sample may be carry-over from other donors' samples. The V gene is TRBV11-1 and the J gene is TRBJ2-1, with TRBD2 matching 9 junction bases. CDR3 sequence: CASSFLAGVNEQFF. The nucleotide sequence reads TGTGCCAGCAGCTTTTTAGCGGGGGTGAATGAGCAGTTCTTC.